Below, 19 T cell receptor beta chains from the same sample are listed, as sequenced in a study of blood T cell repertoires in COVID-19. Profiled with immunoSEQ multiplex PCR; TCRdb holds only in-frame clones, not every one. The sample has some 90,000 clones, approximately 90% seen once. Material: peripheral blood. The source is a man aged 45 to 65 with acute or convalescent COVID-19.

The V gene is TRBV5-6, the J gene TRBJ1-2, with 8 nucleotides matching TRBD1. V shed 2 bases and J 4 bases; nucleotides not matched to a gene: 16. CDR3 size: 18 residues. The germline CDR1 and CDR2 sequences are SGHDT and YYEEEE. The CDR3 sequence is CASSFENGYRGSSYGYTF. CDR3 in DNA: TGTGCCAGCAGCTTCGAAAATGGGTACAGGGGGAGCTCCTATGGCTACACCTTC.

The CDR3 coding sequence is TGTGCCAGAAGCCGAGACAGGGAGGTAGGAGAGACCCAGTACTTC. Protein product: CARSRDREVGETQYF. V usage is TRBV5-3 and J usage is TRBJ2-5, with a weak D call TRBD1 (7 bases). TRBV5-3 is designated an ORF whose function remains uncertain. The CDR3 extends over 15 amino acids. Trimming stripped 4 bases from V and 4 bases from J, with 17 bases between.

The chain uses TRBV3-1 (or the pseudogene TRBV3-2) and TRBJ1-5; D is undetermined. Germline V gene sequence: CDR1 LGHDT, CDR2 YNNKEL (reference sequence). V lost 3 bases, J lost 3 bases, and 6 bases lay in between. CDR3 size: 13 residues. Written as DNA, the CDR3 is TGTGCCAGCAGCCATGAGATCAATCAGCCCCAGCATTTT. As protein: CASSHEINQPQHF.

The rearrangement uses TRBV9 and TRBJ2-2, with D unclear. This CDR3 spans 13 amino acids. V lost 4 bases, J lost 2 bases, and 6 bases lay in between. Germline-derived CDR1 and CDR2 are SGDLS and YYNGEE. CDR3 region: CASSYINTGELFF. The CDR3 DNA reads TGTGCCAGCAGCTACATCAACACCGGGGAGCTGTTTTTT.

The V and J genes are TRBV5-4 and TRBJ1-1; no firm D call. V gave up 4 bases and J gave up 7 bases, with 17 bases separating them. The CDR3 is 14 residues long. Germline V gives CDR1 SGHNT, CDR2 YYREEE (reference sequence). This chain's CDR3 is CASSPGVTTLEAFF. CDR3 in DNA: TGTGCCAGCAGCCCCGGGGTCACTACCCTTGAAGCTTTCTTT.

This chain joins TRBV5-1 and TRBJ1-1; D call uncertain. Germline V gives CDR1 SGHRS, CDR2 YFSETQ. The CDR3 contains 15 residues. Between the trimmed V and J ends, which lost 0 bases and 5 bases, there was a span of 14 bases. This CDR3 is CASSLETPTDTEAFF. CDR3 nucleotide sequence: TGCGCCAGCAGCTTGGAGACACCTACCGATACTGAAGCTTTCTTT.

This chain connects TRBV3-1 (or the pseudogene TRBV3-2) to TRBJ1-2; D is possibly TRBD1 (5 bases). V was trimmed by 2 bases and J by 5 bases, leaving 9 bases between them. The CDR3 runs 13 residues. Germline values: CDR1 LGHDT, CDR2 YNNKEL (reference sequence). CDR3 amino acids: CASSQPGLYGYTF. The DNA of the CDR3 is TGTGCCAGCAGCCAACCGGGACTATATGGCTACACCTTC.

V gene TRBV4-1 combines with J gene TRBJ1-6; 7 bases map to TRBD1. Germline CDR1 MGHRA, CDR2 YSYEKL. Germline trimming cut 4 bases from V and 9 bases from J; bases unmatched to any gene: 6. CDR3 length: 14 residues. Here the CDR3 DNA reads TGCGCCAGCAGCCTTAACAGGGGTCGTTCACCCCTCCACTTT. Amino acids: CASSLNRGRSPLHF.

The gene calls are TRBV18 and TRBJ2-1, with 12 bases fitting TRBD2. Looked up from germline, CDR1 is KGHSH and CDR2 is LQKENI. Losses at the gene ends were 3 bases for V and 6 bases for J; bases not matched to a gene: 6. The CDR3 loop spans 16 amino acids. CDR3 nucleotides: TGTGCCAGCTCACCGTCCGGGACTAGCGGGTTCAATGAGCAGTTCTTC. Encoded protein: CASSPSGTSGFNEQFF. Based on the CDR3 plus reference TRBV18 and TRBJ2-1, the full variable domain is NAGVMQNPRHLVRRRGQEARLRCSPMKGHSHVYWYRQLPEEGLKFMVYLQKENIIDESGMPKERFSAEFPKEGPSILRIQQVVRGDSAAYFCASSPSGTSGFNEQFFGPGTRLTVL.

This rearrangement joins TRBV12-2 to TRBJ1-3; TRBD1, the table's D call, was not compared with the DNA. TRBV12-2 is recorded as a pseudogene. This CDR3 has 16 amino acids. CDR3 residues: CASRLAPAGGWDTIYF. Here the CDR3 DNA reads TGTGCAAGTCGCTTAGCGCCGGCAGGGGGTTGGGACACCATATATTTT.

This chain joins TRBV28 and TRBJ2-1, with 11 bases that match TRBD2. Germline V lookup: CDR1 MDHEN, CDR2 SYDVKM. Germline trimming cut 5 bases from V and 0 bases from J; bases unmatched to any gene: 9. The length of the CDR3 is 18 residues. The CDR3: CASSPGLAGSSSYNEQFF. The CDR3 bases are TGTGCCAGCAGTCCAGGACTAGCGGGCTCGAGCTCCTACAATGAGCAGTTCTTC.

The CDR3, as DNA: TGTGCCAGCAGTCCACCGGGGATTAACTATGGCTACACCTTC. Protein product: CASSPPGINYGYTF. The chain recombines TRBV3-1 (or the pseudogene TRBV3-2) with TRBJ1-2; no clear D. CDR1 and CDR2 from the germline V gene are LGHDT and YNNKEL (reference sequence). This CDR3 has 14 amino acids. V shed 6 bases and J shed 1 base, with 12 bases lying between them.

This clone has a single count. Other nucleotide sequences in the sample specify the same CDR3. The chain uses TRBV18 and TRBJ1-6; possible D gene TRBD1, 5 bases. Trimming removed 6 bases at V and 10 bases at J, with 13 bases between. This CDR3 spans 13 amino acids. The germline V gene has CDR1 KGHSH and CDR2 LQKENI. The CDR3 here is CASSRAGGSPLHF. In DNA, the CDR3 is TGTGCCAGCTCCCGGGCGGGGGGGTCACCCCTCCACTTT. Full variable domain (rest looked up from reference TRBV18 and TRBJ1-6): NAGVMQNPRHLVRRRGQEARLRCSPMKGHSHVYWYRQLPEEGLKFMVYLQKENIIDESGMPKERFSAEFPKEGPSILRIQQVVRGDSAAYFCASSRAGGSPLHFGNGTRLTVT.

The genes are TRBV1 and TRBJ1-4; TRBD1, the D gene given by the table, was not confirmed from the DNA. TRBV1 is shown as a pseudogene. This CDR3 region has 19 residues. The CDR3 DNA is TGCACCAGCAGCCAACTGACCACAGGGGGTATAGCAACTAATGAAAAACTGTTTTTT. This codes for CTSSQLTTGGIATNEKLFF.

The rearrangement joins TRBV15 to TRBJ1-3; D might be TRBD1 (6 bases). This CDR3 is 15 amino acids long. Germline V lookup: CDR1 LNHNV, CDR2 YYDKDF (reference sequence). The ends were cut back, 3 bases at V and 2 bases at J, with 11 bases in the middle. The CDR3 spells CATSRDTGTGNTIYF. CDR3 bases: TGTGCCACCAGCAGGGACACAGGGACTGGAAACACCATATATTTT.

This chain links TRBV29-1 with TRBJ1-1; a weak D match, TRBD1 (5 bases). Trimming took 3 bases from V and 1 from J, leaving 9 bases between them. The germline CDR1 and CDR2 sequences are SQVTM and ANQGSEA. The CDR3 is made up of 13 amino acids. The CDR3 DNA follows: TGCAGCGTTGATAAGGGGCAGAACACTGAAGCTTTCTTT. Amino acid sequence: CSVDKGQNTEAFF.

The chain joins TRBV7-2 to TRBJ2-4; tentatively, D is TRBD1 (5 bases). Germline values: CDR1 SGHTA, CDR2 FQGNSA. There are 15 residues in the CDR3. V lost 1 base to trimming and J lost 1 base, with 8 bases between them. CDR3 nucleotides: TGTGCCAGCAGCTTAGGTGGGGCGGCCAAAAACATTCAGTACTTC. It yields the protein CASSLGGAAKNIQYF.

The chain links TRBV18 to TRBJ1-1; 8 bases agree with TRBD1. Germline V gene sequence: CDR1 KGHSH, CDR2 LQKENI. This CDR3 comprises 14 residues. The junction had 10 bases not matched to a gene; V was cut back by 2 bases and J by 11 bases. The CDR3 DNA is TGTGCCAGCTCACCAGGGGCAGGGGGCACCCAGGCTTTCTTT. Translating it yields CASSPGAGGTQAFF.

In its sample, this clone was seen once. The chain couples TRBV2 to TRBJ2-1; 7 positions match TRBD2. The CDR3 extends over 14 amino acids. J gave up 2 bases and V 10 bases, and 8 bases lay outside the gene matches. The germline gives CDR1 SNHLY, CDR2 FYNNEI. CDR3 sequence reads: CATWGGSAYNEQFF. The CDR3 DNA reads as TGTGCCACATGGGGGGGGTCCGCCTACAATGAGCAGTTCTTC.